The 15 T cell receptor beta chains given below trace back to one sample, sequenced in a study of response to subunit inactivated influenza vaccine. Each CDR3 protein is one row after TCRdb ran MiXCR on the RT-PCR reads. Seen here are fewer than 700,000 distinct CDR3 sequences, roughly 13% observed once, and the top ten hold less than 15%. Sequencing was performed on PBMCs from blood, taken 45 days after vaccination. The source is a man aged 45-65 years who received an inactivated influenza vaccine.

The chain has TRBV20-1 and TRBJ1-1; no clear D gene. Germline V gene data show CDR1 as DFQATT and CDR2 as SNEGSKA (reference sequence). Deletions cut 4 bases from V and 3 bases from J, with 15 bases between. This CDR3 contains 14 residues. The CDR3 reads CSATRSVPDTEAFF. The DNA of the CDR3 is TGCAGTGCTACGAGGAGTGTACCGGACACTGAAGCTTTCTTT.

This clonotype came up many times. The rearrangement joins TRBV6-2 or TRBV6-3 to TRBJ2-1; 8 bases are shared with TRBD1. With V trimmed by 8 bases and J by 0 bases, 6 bases remained unmatched. Germline-derived CDR1 and CDR2 are MNHEY and SVGEGT. The CDR3 consists of 15 residues. CDR3 nucleotides: TGTGCCAGCTTGGGACAGGCAAGCTCCTACAATGAGCAGTTCTTC. Its protein product is CASLGQASSYNEQFF.

CDR3 amino acids: CSADRQGQETQYF. Here the CDR3 DNA reads TGCAGTGCAGACAGACAGGGCCAAGAGACCCAGTACTTC. The chain employs TRBV20-1 and TRBJ2-5, with TRBD1 identical over 7 bases. Germline loops: CDR1 DFQATT, CDR2 SNEGSKA (reference sequence). The CDR3 length is 13 residues. V trimming: 6 bases; J trimming: 1 base; junction bases outside the gene matches: 5.

The V gene is TRBV5-1, the J gene TRBJ1-4; TRBD1 is a possible D gene (5 bases). Between the trimmed V and J ends, which lost 4 bases and 3 bases, there was a span of 10 bases. Germline CDR1 reads SGHRS; CDR2 reads YFSETQ. This CDR3 has 14 residues. CDR3 protein: CASSPAGSNEKLFF. As DNA, the CDR3 is TGCGCCAGCAGCCCCGCAGGGTCTAATGAAAAACTGTTTTTT.

In this sample, this clonotype turned up once. The chain couples TRBV5-1 to TRBJ2-7, with TRBD2 matching 12 bases. The trim removed 7 bases at V and 5 bases at J, leaving 10 bases unmatched. In germline, CDR1 is SGHRS, CDR2 YFSETQ. The CDR3 is made up of 15 amino acids. This CDR3 is CASALTSGSPNEQYF. In DNA, the CDR3 is TGCGCCAGCGCGCTGACTAGCGGGAGTCCCAACGAGCAGTACTTC. Supplemented by reference TRBV5-1 and TRBJ2-7, the full variable domain reads KAGVTQTPRYLIKTRGQQVTLSCSPISGHRSVSWYQQTPGQGLQFLFEYFSETQRNKGNFPGRFSGRQFSNSRSEMNVSTLELGDSALYLCASALTSGSPNEQYFGPGTRLTVT.

This clonotype was counted only a few times. The V call is TRBV11-3, the J call TRBJ2-2; 7 nucleotides agree with TRBD1. The germline CDR1 and CDR2 sequences are SGHNT and YENEEA. This CDR3 comprises 18 residues. J gave up 2 bases and V 5 bases, and 14 bases lay outside the gene matches. CDR3: CASSSSKMTGRNTGELFF. The CDR3 DNA reads as TGTGCCAGCAGCAGTAGTAAGATGACAGGGCGAAACACCGGGGAGCTGTTTTTT.

This clonotype has just a few counts. The genes are TRBV4-3 and TRBJ2-5, with D unresolved. This CDR3 comprises 13 residues. V was cut by 0 bases and J by 4 bases, with 6 bases left in between. CDR1 LGHNA and CDR2 YSLEER come from the germline V gene. This CDR3 is CASSQDTGETQYF. CDR3 bases: TGCGCCAGCAGCCAAGATACGGGAGAGACCCAGTACTTC.

A few counts support this clonotype. Sequence at one end of the junction differs from germline and may be a read error. The chain couples TRBV18 to TRBJ1-5, with D uncertain. Germline-derived CDR1 and CDR2 are KGHSH and LQKENI. This CDR3 comprises 14 residues. CDR3 region: CASSPGNSNQPQQF. The CDR3 coding sequence is TGTGCCAGCTCACCAGGGAATAGCAATCAGCCCCAGCAATTT.

This clonotype has ten or more counts. The genes are TRBV20-1 and TRBJ2-3; 10 bases are a match to TRBD2. V was pared by 0 bases and J by 4 bases, with 4 bases of the junction left unmatched. Per the germline V gene, CDR1 is DFQATT and CDR2 is SNEGSKA (reference sequence). There are 15 residues in the CDR3. Written as DNA, the CDR3 is TGCAGTGCTAGAGAGCCGAGCGGGAGGGCAGATACGCAGTATTTT. It is translated as CSAREPSGRADTQYF.

The rearrangement links TRBV7-8 to TRBJ2-7; 7 bases are shared with TRBD1. The CDR3 extends over 17 amino acids. Germline V gene lookup returns CDR1 SGHVS and CDR2 FQNEAQ. The V gene end was trimmed by 1 base and the J gene end by 2 bases; junction bases not matched to a gene: 11. CDR3 DNA: TGTGCCAGCAGCTTAGAAGTTTGGGGACAGCGAGCCTACGAGCAGTACTTC. This gives the protein CASSLEVWGQRAYEQYF.

There are a few counts of this clonotype. This chain links TRBV24-1 with TRBJ1-5; unclear D gene. CDR3 size: 17 residues. Per germline, CDR1 KGHDR and CDR2 SFDVKD. V lost 3 bases, J lost 0 bases, and 14 bases lay in between. The CDR3 region has the DNA TGTGCCACCAGTGATGATGATAACACGGATAGCAATCAGCCCCAGCATTTT. Translated, it gives CATSDDDNTDSNQPQHF.

This clonotype came up a few times. The junction departs from the called germline gene at one end, perhaps through a read error. This chain joins TRBV20-1 and TRBJ2-7, with 13 bases fitting TRBD2. The germline CDR1 and CDR2 sequences are DFQATT and SNEGSKA (reference sequence). The CDR3 length is 13 residues. CDR3 sequence (DNA): TGCAGTGCTCGGACTAGCGGGAGTCCTAATGAAAACTTC. Translation gives CSARTSGSPNENF.

This clonotype has a count of ten or more. This rearrangement joins TRBV5-8 to TRBJ2-3; a possible D gene is TRBD1 (6 bases). Germline V gene data show CDR1 as SGHTS and CDR2 as YDEGEE. V lost 0 bases, J lost 6 bases, and 8 bases lay in between. CDR3 length: 13 amino acids. The CDR3 DNA is TGTGCCAGCAGCTTGGTCGACAGGGATACGCAGTATTTT. Amino acids: CASSLVDRDTQYF.

This sequence joins TRBV11-2 and TRBJ2-4, with D possibly being TRBD1 (6 bases). Trimming removed 4 bases from V and 0 bases from J, with 19 bases in between. The CDR3 sequence is 18 residues long. Per germline, CDR1 SGHAT and CDR2 FQNNGV. For the CDR3, the DNA is TGTGCCAGCAGCTCCCACAGGGTCCGGCTGGTAGCCAAAAACATTCAGTACTTC. The encoded protein is CASSSHRVRLVAKNIQYF. Full variable domain (remainder filled in from reference TRBV11-2 and TRBJ2-4): EAGVAQSPRYKIIEKRQSVAFWCNPISGHATLYWYQQILGQGPKLLIQFQNNGVVDDSQLPKDRFSAERLKGVDSTLKIQPAKLEDSAVYLCASSSHRVRLVAKNIQYFGAGTRLSVL.

The rearrangement joins TRBV5-1 to TRBJ2-5, with 9 bases fitting TRBD1. The CDR3 totals 14 residues. Germline lookup yields CDR1 SGHRS and CDR2 YFSETQ. V was clipped by 4 bases and J by 5 bases; unmatched bases: 6. The CDR3 here is CASSETGGWETQYF. The CDR3 DNA reads TGCGCCAGCAGCGAAACAGGGGGCTGGGAGACCCAGTACTTC.